The clone carrying this T cell receptor (beta chain) was counted ten times or more. The data belong to a study of neurological immune-mediated disorders. Trimming pared 3 bases from V and 4 bases from J, leaving 16 bases between. The CDR3 totals 15 residues. Germline-derived CDR1 and CDR2 are SGHKS and YYEKEE (reference sequence). With 10-nucleotide random UMIs, 5'RACE was used to make the cDNA. TCRdb re-analysed the 5' RACE reads in MiXCR, keeping a single row per CDR3 protein. The sample holds 35,000 to 40,000 distinct CDR3 sequences; roughly 2.5% are singletons and the top ten take approximately 2.3%.

Sequencing was carried out using PBMCs. The V call is TRBV5-5, the J call TRBJ1-1; maybe TRBD1 (5 bases). This TCR derives from a man over 45 with multiple sclerosis. This chain's CDR3 is CASSSQGGIGTEAFF. CDR3 in DNA: TGTGCCAGCAGCTCCCAGGGAGGGATCGGCACTGAAGCTTTCTTT. Filled out from reference TRBV5-5 and TRBJ1-1, the complete variable domain reads DAGVTQSPTHLIKTRGQQVTLRCSPISGHKSVSWYQQVLGQGPQFIFQYYEKEERGRGNFPDRFSARQFPNYSSELNVNALLLGDSALYLCASSSQGGIGTEAFFGQGTRLTVV.